This T cell receptor beta chain was captured in a study of cytomegalovirus exposure and HLA in healthy donors (TCRdb year 2017). In the study overall: A later analysis indicated that the roughly 130 validation repertoires were generated on the platform also employed for the 650 to 850 repertoires of the first cohort. The study was designed to test whether signatures of past pathogen exposure could be identified by cataloging public T cell receptors. High-throughput TCR immunosequencing, statistical association of individual TCRs with disease status, and machine learning were combined to predict cytomegalovirus infection status. Along with the roughly 610-subject first cohort, a separate validation cohort of over a hundred different subjects was used. The research as a whole found: Subsequent analysis determined that TCRs grouped into clusters in the first cohort also showed a tendency toward co-occurrence across the 120 or so validation repertoires, and 85% to 95% of cluster scores exceeded 0. A total of 150 or so TCR beta chains were listed by the study as associated with cytomegalovirus. All 120 or so repertoires were used to score co-occurrence in the validation cohort in a later analysis, because that analysis had no HLA typing for the cohort. The classifier was reported to diagnose cytomegalovirus status with high specificity and sensitivity in both the original cohort and the validation cohort. Most TCR sequences were seen in very few donors, while some public TCRs were found in many individuals. In vitro tests confirmed that a few of the cytomegalovirus-associated TCR beta chains recognize cytomegalovirus antigens. According to the authors, the approach could potentially be generalized to other disease states and immunological phenotypes.

Donors formed part of the validation cohort, which comprised approximately 130 subjects and was distinct from the first cohort of over 500 subjects. The receptor library was made with the immunoSEQ multiplex PCR assay. The authors' pipeline ran thus. A statistical classification framework was built for diagnosing cytomegalovirus status from the catalog of TCR beta chain sequences. Not all clones reach the TCRdb copy of this immuneACCESS table, which keeps in-frame sequences only. Checked studies attribute under half of the gap to unresolved V genes and leave the rest unexplained. The V and J calls and the clone size are those of that table, but D and trimming were determined from the DNA. In all, the sample holds about 130,000 clones, and 88% of those were seen once. The biggest ten clones account for approximately 1.5% of the sample. A distance of 9 bases separates the germline ends of V and J, which lose 0 bases and 2 bases respectively. The CDR3 runs 15 amino acids, cysteine and phenylalanine included. CDR3 DNA only is kept here, 45 bases in frame from base 1. The germline V gene specifies SGDLS as CDR1 and YYNGEE as CDR2.

Notes on this clone: The specificity of this receptor is unknown. Per-nucleotide qualities are absent, and no much larger clonotype sits a single base away.

This chain is built from TRBV9 and TRBJ1-3; TRBD1 is a possible D gene, resting on 5 matching bases. Sequenced material: PBMCs. The clonotype originates from a man aged 25 to 40 in good health and CMV-seronegative. The DNA sequence is as follows: TGTGCCAGCAGCGTAGAAGGGACTACTGGAAACACCATATATTTT. The resulting protein is CASSVEGTTGNTIYF.